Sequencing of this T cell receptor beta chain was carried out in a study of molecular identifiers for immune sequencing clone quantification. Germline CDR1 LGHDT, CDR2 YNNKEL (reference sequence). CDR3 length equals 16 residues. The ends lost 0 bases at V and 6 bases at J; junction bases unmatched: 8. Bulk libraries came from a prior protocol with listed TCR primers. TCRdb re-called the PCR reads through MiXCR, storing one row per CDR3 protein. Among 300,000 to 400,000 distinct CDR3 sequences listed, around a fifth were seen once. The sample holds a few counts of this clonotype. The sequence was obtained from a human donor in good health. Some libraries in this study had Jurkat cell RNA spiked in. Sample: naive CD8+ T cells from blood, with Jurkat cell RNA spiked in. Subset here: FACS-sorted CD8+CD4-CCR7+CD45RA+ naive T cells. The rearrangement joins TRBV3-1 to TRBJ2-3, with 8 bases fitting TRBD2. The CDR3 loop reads CASSQDHDGGADTQYF. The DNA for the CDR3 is TGTGCCAGCAGCCAAGATCATGACGGGGGGGCCGATACGCAGTATTTT.